This entry lists 13 T cell receptor beta chains sequenced from one sample in a study of regulatory T cells in long-lasting Graves disease. Arm-PCR with iRepertoire HTBI primers amplified the CDR3 regions for these TCR beta libraries. TCRdb ran MiXCR on the multiplex PCR reads and lists one entry per CDR3 protein. The data contain about 500,000 distinct CDR3 sequences, about 16% of them singletons. Time point meaning: newly diagnosed GD, antithyroid drugs for less than 3 months. The TCR library was made from RNA extracted from PBMCs. These data were also reused for a study on T cells in Graves' hyperthyroidism and ophthalmopathy.

This sample comprised peripheral blood mononuclear cells (PBMCs), obtained at new diagnosis, from a patient treated with antithyroid drugs. These receptors came from a man aged 35 to 55 with Graves disease.

This clonotype was observed at least ten times. The chain combines TRBV2 with TRBJ2-3; 7 positions agree with TRBD2. The V segment lost 6 bases and the J segment 4 bases; nucleotides outside the gene matches: 13. Germline values: CDR1 SNHLY, CDR2 FYNNEI. This CDR3 comprises 16 residues. The chain's CDR3 is CASRSRSGGVADTQYF. The DNA for the CDR3 is TGTGCCAGCAGGTCCCGTTCGGGAGGTGTCGCAGATACGCAGTATTTT.

The sample holds many counts of this clonotype. The gene calls are TRBV12-3 or TRBV12-4 and TRBJ1-1; 9 bases map to TRBD1. V dropped 5 bases and J dropped 4; count of bases not matched to a gene: 8. CDR3 size: 15 residues. The CDR3 is CASSGTGTGSTEAFF. CDR3 nucleotide sequence: TGTGCCAGCAGTGGCACCGGGACAGGGTCCACTGAAGCTTTCTTT.

This clonotype appeared many times. The gene calls are TRBV5-4 and TRBJ2-7; D is unresolved. The CDR3 is made up of 13 amino acids. Germline V CDR1 and CDR2: SGHNT, YYREEE (reference sequence). Trimming took off 8 bases at V and 1 base at J, with 13 bases between the two ends. CDR3: CASLANDSYEQYF. CDR3 bases: TGTGCCAGTTTGGCGAACGATTCCTACGAGCAGTACTTC.

This clonotype was recorded at least ten times. CDR3 loop: CASSLRTGLSYNEQFF. For the CDR3, the DNA is TGCGCCAGCAGCCTACGGACAGGGTTATCCTACAATGAGCAGTTCTTC. This sequence joins TRBV5-1 and TRBJ2-1, with 8 bases lining up with TRBD1. The CDR3 runs to 16 residues. Trimming at V came to 4 bases and at J to 1 base, leaving 7 bases not matched to a gene. Germline CDR1 is SGHRS and CDR2 is YFSETQ.

The table lists this clonotype with many counts. J is TRBJ1-6 and V is TRBV2; 8 bases are a match to TRBD1. This CDR3 is built from 14 residues. CDR1 is SNHLY, CDR2 FYNNEI, per germline. Trimming at V came to 7 bases and at J to 7 bases, leaving 6 bases not matched to a gene. In DNA form, the CDR3 reads TGTGCCAGCACCCGACAGGGGAGGAATTCACCCCTCCACTTT. Protein product: CASTRQGRNSPLHF. The entire variable domain, with the rest obtained from reference TRBV2 and TRBJ1-6, is as follows: EPEVTQTPSHQVTQMGQEVILRCVPISNHLYFYWYRQILGQKVEFLVSFYNNEISEKSEIFDDQFSVERPDGSNFTLKIRSTKLEDSAMYFCASTRQGRNSPLHFGNGTRLTVT.

This clonotype was counted ten times or more. The chain is built from TRBV28 and TRBJ1-2; 7 bases align to TRBD1. Looked up from germline, CDR1 is MDHEN and CDR2 is SYDVKM. The CDR3 covers 12 residues. After removal of 7 bases from V and 7 bases from J, the junction contained 6 bases not matched to a gene. CDR3 bases: TGTGCCAGCACCGACAGGGCCTCTGGCTACACCTTC. Translated: CASTDRASGYTF.

At least ten counts were recorded for this clonotype. The rearrangement uses TRBV2 and TRBJ2-1; 9 nucleotides line up with TRBD2. This CDR3 is 13 amino acids long. Germline assignment: CDR1 SNHLY and CDR2 FYNNEI. V trimming: 4 bases; J trimming: 7 bases; junction bases outside the gene matches: 2. The CDR3 nucleotides read TGTGCCAGCAGTGGGACTAGCGATAATGAGCAGTTCTTC. This translates into CASSGTSDNEQFF.

This clonotype was observed at least ten times. The V and J genes are TRBV5-1 and TRBJ2-7, with D perhaps TRBD2 (7 bases). V was trimmed by 4 bases and J by 6 bases, leaving 14 bases between them. Germline CDR1 reads SGHRS; CDR2 reads YFSETQ. The CDR3 sequence is 13 residues long. Here the CDR3 DNA reads TGCGCCAGCAGCCCATGGGGGGGGGCCGAGCAGTACTTC. Its translation is CASSPWGGAEQYF.

This clonotype has only one observation. This may come from a read error, since a much larger clone is one base off. The CDR3 carries no conserved terminal phenylalanine or tryptophan, so it likely arises from a read error. The chain employs TRBV30 and TRBJ2-2, with 7 bases matching TRBD1. This CDR3 contains 15 residues. The germline V gene has CDR1 GTSNPN and CDR2 SVGIG (reference sequence). With 6 bases clipped from V and 4 bases from J, the junction kept 11 bases outside the gene matches. The CDR3 spells CACPGQDKFTGELFL. In DNA form, the CDR3 reads TGTGCCTGTCCCGGACAGGATAAATTCACCGGGGAGCTGTTTCTT.

This clonotype has a count of ten or more. This chain joins TRBV20-1 and TRBJ1-5, with TRBD1 identical over 7 bases. From germline, CDR1 is DFQATT and CDR2 SNEGSKA (reference sequence). The CDR3 is 13 residues long. Germline trimming cut 3 bases from V and 11 bases from J; bases unmatched to any gene: 10. For the CDR3, the DNA is TGCAGTGCTAGGGGGTCTCTCCAGGGGGCCCAGCATTTT. Translating it yields CSARGSLQGAQHF.

This clonotype has a count of ten or more. The chain links TRBV28 to TRBJ1-1; D remains ambiguous. V shed 4 bases and J shed 1 base, with 10 bases lying between them. The germline V gene encodes CDR1 MDHEN and CDR2 SYDVKM. The CDR3 loop spans 14 amino acids. The CDR3 loop reads CASSSLNWNTEAFF. In DNA form, the CDR3 reads TGTGCCAGCAGTTCCCTGAACTGGAACACTGAAGCTTTCTTT.

This clonotype has at least ten counts. The gene calls are TRBV11-2 and TRBJ2-1; 7 nucleotides line up with TRBD2. CDR3 length equals 16 residues. The germline gives CDR1 SGHAT, CDR2 FQNNGV. J was trimmed by 7 bases and V by 4 bases; bases with no gene match: 13. The chain's CDR3 is CASSSTWEAGKNEQFF. The DNA of the CDR3 is TGTGCCAGCAGCTCCACGTGGGAAGCGGGAAAAAATGAGCAGTTCTTC.

This rearrangement joins TRBV29-1 to TRBJ1-2; a weak D match, TRBD1 (6 bases). V lost 7 bases, J lost 4 bases, and 13 bases lay in between. The CDR3 sequence is 12 residues long. Looked up from germline, CDR1 is SQVTM and CDR2 is ANQGSEA. CDR3 in amino acids: CSGGADLYGYTF. As DNA, the CDR3 is TGCAGCGGGGGGGCCGACCTCTATGGCTACACCTTC.